This T cell receptor (beta chain) derives from a study of blood T cell repertoires in COVID-19. For the study at large: Collection of acute and convalescent COVID-19 samples took place in the United States, Italy and Spain.

Participants were aged about 18 to 89 years from approximately 24 US areas. Participants' own reports of clinical history determined their cohort assignment. Germline CDR1 SGHDT, CDR2 YYEEEE. The CDR3 consists of 15 residues. V lost 3 bases, J lost 3 bases, and 7 bases stayed unmatched. Under the authors' procedure: Amplification with reference gene primers provided the estimates of nucleated cell counts. Sequenced by immunoSEQ multiplex PCR; TCRdb stores in-frame clones only, minus some. V and J calls and clone size are copied from that table; D and trimming were computed from the DNA. The sample has 200,000 or so clones; around 81% are singletons.

The sample was PBMCs or T cells enriched from blood (not recorded which). The J gene is TRBJ1-1, the V gene TRBV5-6; 8 bases align to TRBD1. The TCR originated in a middle-aged man who had recovered from COVID-19. CDR3 sequence (DNA): TGTGCCAGCAGCTCCGATCCGGGACAGGACACTGAAGCTTTCTTT. Translation gives CASSSDPGQDTEAFF.